A selection of T cell receptor beta chains follows, all from one sample in a study of regulatory T cells in long-lasting Graves disease. TCRdb used MiXCR to reprocess the multiplex PCR reads, holding one entry per CDR3 protein. Here the sample spans some 370,000 distinct CDR3 sequences, approximately 12% being singletons. In addition, the sample was reused for a study of T cells in Graves' hyperthyroidism and ophthalmopathy.

Here the sequenced sample was peripheral blood mononuclear cells (PBMCs), taken at new diagnosis, from a patient treated with antithyroid drugs. The receptors shown here come from a woman in her late teens or twenties with Graves disease. CDR3s include the opening cysteine and the closing phenylalanine or tryptophan. Each record gives: clone size, V gene, J gene, D gene, CDR3 DNA, CDR3 protein. A D gene is named only where the DNA matches it firmly. Rows may omit the clone size; those that give it use once, few, many or a size class.

>few|TRBV20-1|TRBJ1-3|.
TGCAGTGCCGGGGGTTATGGGGGGGGCGGAAACACCATATATTTT
CSAGGYGGGGNTIYF
>many|TRBV6-1|TRBJ1-6|.
TGTGCCAGCAGTCCAACAGGGAAGGGCTATAATTCACCCCTCCACTTT
CASSPTGKGYNSPLHF
>few|TRBV28|TRBJ2-4|TRBD2
TGTGCCAGCAGTCCCTTTAGCGGGCACATTCAGTACTTC
CASSPFSGHIQYF
>many|TRBV12-5|TRBJ2-3|TRBD1
TGTGCTAGTGGTTTGGTAGTATTAATCGGGACAGGGGATACAGATACGCAGTATTTT
CASGLVVLIGTGDTDTQYF
>.|TRBV7-2|TRBJ1-5|TRBD1
TGTGCCAGCAGTCAGGGGGGGGCGGGTCAGCCCCAGCATTTT
CASSQGGAGQPQHF
>.|TRBV6-1|TRBJ2-2|.
TGTGCCAGCAGTGACTCCCTTAGGGGATGGAACACCGGGGAGCTGTTTTTT
CASSDSLRGWNTGELFF
>many|TRBV28|TRBJ1-6|.
TGTGCCAGCAGTTCTGCCCTTATGGGCTCCTATAATTCACCCCTCCACTTT
CASSSALMGSYNSPLHF
>.|TRBV5-6|TRBJ2-1|TRBD2
TGTGCCAGCAGCTTGAATCCAGCGGGGGTGTACAATGAGCAGTTCTTC
CASSLNPAGVYNEQFF
>many|TRBV28|TRBJ1-1|.
TGTGCCAGTCCCGGGGGAACTGAAGCTTTCTTT
CASPGGTEAFF
>many|TRBV20-1|TRBJ1-5|TRBD1
TGCAGTGCTACATCCCGGACAGGGGCCAATCAGCCCCAGCATTTT
CSATSRTGANQPQHF
>many|TRBV7-8|TRBJ1-1|.
TGTGCCAGCAGCTCTCGGTCCCCCCCACAGAACACTGAAGCTTTCTTT
CASSSRSPPQNTEAFF
>many|TRBV11-2|TRBJ2-5|.
TGTGCCAGCACCCCGCACCCCCTCGAGACCCAGTACTTC
CASTPHPLETQYF
>many|TRBV7-6|TRBJ2-1|TRBD2
TGTGCCAGCAGCCGTAGGGGTGGGGGTGGGACTAGCGCCTACAATGAGCAGTTCTTC
CASSRRGGGGTSAYNEQFF
>many|TRBV2|TRBJ2-1|.
TGTGCCAGCAGTGGATCCCCTGGCTTCGTGGGCAATGAGCAGTTCTTC
CASSGSPGFVGNEQFF
>many|TRBV6-5|TRBJ1-5|.
TGTGCCAGCAGTTTTGCTTCCGGGACACCTGATCAGCATTTT
CASSFASGTPDQHF